The rows below give T cell receptor beta chains drawn from one sample of a study of molecular identifiers for immune sequencing clone quantification. TCRdb called the PCR reads again in MiXCR, with one record for every CDR3 protein. Altogether approximately 630,000 distinct CDR3 sequences are present, roughly 27% being singletons, with the ten largest covering about 0.78%. Material: naive CD8+ T cells from blood, with Jurkat cell RNA spiked in. The receptors stem from a human donor in good health. Some libraries in this study had Jurkat cell RNA spiked in. Both conserved end residues are part of each CDR3. D genes are given only for firm matches. A row's size may be missing; if present it is once, few, many or a size class.

NA	many	TRBV7-9	16	TRBJ1-4	TGTGCCAGCAGCCCCGGTCTCGGAGGAACTAATGAAAAACTGTTTTTT	CASSPGLGGTNEKLFF
TRBD1	many	TRBV14	17	TRBJ1-1	TGTGCCAGCAGCCAAGCGAGGGGACAGGGGATAGGAACTGAAGCTTTCTTT	CASSQARGQGIGTEAFF
NA	NA	TRBV4-1	17	TRBJ2-3	TGCGCCAGCAGCCAAGATTTAGGAGGATCTAGCACAGATACGCAGTATTTT	CASSQDLGGSSTDTQYF
NA	few	TRBV12-3/TRBV12-4	11	TRBJ2-1	TGTGCCAGCAGTTTCGGGGATGAGCAGTTCTTC	CASSFGDEQFF
TRBD2	few	TRBV7-9	16	TRBJ2-1	TGTGCCAGCAGCCCCTCAGTGCTAGCGGGGGGTAATGAGCAGTTCTTC	CASSPSVLAGGNEQFF
NA	NA	TRBV10-3	15	TRBJ1-6	TGTGCCATCAGTGAGCACGAGGGTGACAATTCACCCCTCCACTTT	CAISEHEGDNSPLHF
TRBD1	many	TRBV5-5	17	TRBJ2-1	TGTGCCAGCAGCTTACTCGCCGGGACAGAGTACGACAATGAGCAGTTCTTC	CASSLLAGTEYDNEQFF
TRBD2	once	TRBV11-2	21	TRBJ2-1	TGTGCCAGCAGCTGGGGGAGCCTACCGGGGGGGCAAAAGAGCTCCTACAATGAGCAGTTCTTC	CASSWGSLPGGQKSSYNEQFF
TRBD2	NA	TRBV7-3	15	TRBJ2-5	TGTGCCAGCAGCCAAGGACTAGCGGGACGGGAGACCCAGTACTTC	CASSQGLAGRETQYF
TRBD1	few	TRBV27	15	TRBJ1-4	TGTGCCAGCAGGGGACAGGGGGAACCGGGGGAAAAACTGTTTTTT	CASRGQGEPGEKLFF
NA	many	TRBV29-1	13	TRBJ2-3	TGCAGCGCCGTAGGGATGAACACAGATACGCAGTATTTT	CSAVGMNTDTQYF
TRBD1	few	TRBV19	17	TRBJ1-5	TGTGCCAGTAGTATAGCCTCGGGACAGTATAGCAATCAGCCCCAGCATTTT	CASSIASGQYSNQPQHF
NA	many	TRBV5-4	14	TRBJ2-3	TGTGCCAGCAGCTTGGGGCAGGGGCCAGATACGCAGTATTTT	CASSLGQGPDTQYF
NA	NA	TRBV5-1	13	TRBJ2-7	TGCGCCAGCAGCTTGGATTCGGGAGTTTGGCAGTACTTC	CASSLDSGVWQYF
TRBD2	few	TRBV19	16	TRBJ2-2	TGTGCCAGTAGTATCGGTAGCGGGAGCCGAGCCGGGGAGCTGTTTTTT	CASSIGSGSRAGELFF
TRBD2	NA	TRBV6-1	15	TRBJ2-1	TGTGCCAGCAGGGTAGCGGGAGTTTGGGGCAATGAGCAGTTCTTC	CASRVAGVWGNEQFF
TRBD2	NA	TRBV27	13	TRBJ2-7	TGTGCCAGCAGTTTAGGCGGGGGACTGGAGCAGTACTTC	CASSLGGGLEQYF
NA	many	TRBV27	15	TRBJ2-4	TGTGCCAGCAGTTTTGGGCGGCCTACCAAAAACATTCAGTACTTC	CASSFGRPTKNIQYF
NA	many	TRBV6-1	13	TRBJ1-1	TGTGCCAGATCACAGGGCCCGAACACTGAAGCTTTCTTT	CARSQGPNTEAFF
TRBD1	NA	TRBV6-5	14	TRBJ2-4	TGTGCCAGCAGTTACCGGCAGGGGGCGAACATTCAGTACTTC	CASSYRQGANIQYF
NA	few	TRBV6-5	13	TRBJ2-2	TGTGCCAGCAGTTACTCATCCATCGGGGAGCTGTTTTTT	CASSYSSIGELFF
NA	NA	TRBV27	16	TRBJ2-2	TGTGCCAGCAGTTTAGGGGACACCTTGAACCCCGGGGAGCTGTTTTTT	CASSLGDTLNPGELFF
NA	NA	TRBV30	12	TRBJ2-7	TGTGCCCGGGCCGCTAGCGCCCACGAGCAGTACTTC	CARAASAHEQYF
TRBD2	NA	TRBV12-3/TRBV12-4	15	TRBJ2-1	TGTGCCAGCAGTTTCGAGCGGGAGACTTACAATGAGCAGTTCTTC	CASSFERETYNEQFF
NA	few	TRBV19	15	TRBJ2-7	TGTGCCAGTAGTATTTCGGGGTCACAGCCATACGAGCAGTACTTC	CASSISGSQPYEQYF
TRBD1	NA	TRBV6-2/TRBV6-3	16	TRBJ2-6	TGTGCCAGCGTAGGACAGGGTCGCTCTGGGGCCAACGTCCTGACTTTC	CASVGQGRSGANVLTF
NA	many	TRBV14	16	TRBJ2-5	TGTGCCAGCAGCCCACCGTGGACAGCGGTGGGAGAGACCCAGTACTTC	CASSPPWTAVGETQYF
NA	NA	TRBV7-3	14	TRBJ2-1	TGTGCCAGCAGCCCTGGGGGTATGGGCAATGAGCGGTTCTTC	CASSPGGMGNERFF
TRBD2	few	TRBV6-5	14	TRBJ2-7	TGTGCCAGCACGCCGGGTAGCGGGAGTCGAGAGCAGTACTTC	CASTPGSGSREQYF
TRBD2	NA	TRBV7-9	17	TRBJ2-5	TGTGCCAGCAGCCCCCAACTAGCGCTACGGACGACGGAGACCCAGTACTTC	CASSPQLALRTTETQYF
TRBD2	many	TRBV27	16	TRBJ2-3	TGTGCCAGCAACCCGGGAGGGGGAGTCCTAACAGATACGCAGTATTTT	CASNPGGGVLTDTQYF
TRBD1	many	TRBV4-1	17	TRBJ1-4	TGCGCCAGCAGCCAAGAACAGGGGGGCCCCATTAATGAAAAACTGTTTTTT	CASSQEQGGPINEKLFF
NA	few	TRBV11-1	14	TRBJ2-7	TGTGCCAGCAGCTTAGTTGTAGGGGCCTACGAGCAGTACTTC	CASSLVVGAYEQYF
NA	NA	TRBV27	15	TRBJ1-6	TGTGCCAGCAGTAGGACAGTTCCGAATAGTTCACCCCTCCACTTT	CASSRTVPNSSPLHF
NA	many	TRBV7-9	14	TRBJ2-4	TGTGCCAGCAGCTCCGTAGCAGTTAGAAACATTCAGTACTTC	CASSSVAVRNIQYF
NA	many	TRBV28	13	TRBJ1-1	TGTGCCAGCAGCTTAGGGGCGAACACTGAAGCTTTCTTT	CASSLGANTEAFF
NA	few	TRBV2	14	TRBJ2-5	TGTGCCAGCAGTGCCTGGGAAGAACAAGAGACCCAGTACTTC	CASSAWEEQETQYF
NA	few	TRBV4-1	13	TRBJ1-6	TGCGCCAGCAGCCAAGTCCCACCCTCGGGCCTCCACTTT	CASSQVPPSGLHF
NA	many	TRBV15	14	TRBJ1-1	TGTGCCACCAGCAGATACGCAGAAAATGCTGAAGCTTTCTTT	CATSRYAENAEAFF
NA	NA	TRBV7-9	9	TRBJ1-2	TGTGCCAGCAGCTTAATAGGGGGCTTC	CASSLIGGF
NA	NA	TRBV10-3	12	TRBJ2-7	TGTGCCATCAGTGACCAAAACTACGAGCAGTACTTC	CAISDQNYEQYF
NA	few	TRBV6-5	14	TRBJ2-5	TGTGCCAGCAGTTACTCTGACTTTCAAGAGACCCAGTACTTC	CASSYSDFQETQYF
TRBD2	NA	TRBV29-1	18	TRBJ2-1	TGCAGCGTTGATGGGACTAGCGGGAGGCCGAGCTCCTACAATGAGCAGTTCTTC	CSVDGTSGRPSSYNEQFF
NA	many	TRBV7-9	15	TRBJ1-1	TGTGCCAGCAGCTTAGAATGGGCAGGACACACTGAAGCTTTCTTT	CASSLEWAGHTEAFF
NA	many	TRBV6-2/TRBV6-3	11	TRBJ1-1	TGTGCCAGCAGTCGGCGAGATGAAGCTTTCTTT	CASSRRDEAFF